One sample yielded the 8 T cell receptor beta chains listed below, sequenced in a study of shared clonotypes between healthy human individuals. The repertoire was sequenced with immunoSEQ multiplex PCR; TCRdb's copy has only in-frame clones and lacks some. Among some 2,500,000 clones, just under 95% were seen once, and the ten largest hold around 0.35%. Sequencing input: naive CD4+ T cells from PBMCs. This sample's subset: CD45RA+ positively selected. All receptors derive from a man aged 18 to 29 in good health. Some clones in this sample may be carry-over from other donors' samples.

The J gene is TRBJ2-1, the V gene TRBV11-2; 11 bases agree with TRBD2. Germline V CDR1 and CDR2: SGHAT, FQNNGV. The V and J ends lost 1 base and 5 bases, in that order; junction bases with no gene match: 4. The CDR3 runs to 16 residues. The CDR3 sequence is CASSLGVAGGDNEQFF. The CDR3, as DNA: TGTGCCAGCAGCTTAGGAGTAGCGGGAGGGGACAATGAGCAGTTCTTC.

The chain employs TRBV6-5 and TRBJ1-4; tentatively, D is TRBD1 (6 bases). The CDR3 sequence is 12 residues long. Deletions cut 6 bases from V and 8 bases from J, with 10 bases between. Germline V lookup: CDR1 MNHEY, CDR2 SVGAGI. For the CDR3, the DNA is TGTGCCAGCAGGGACAGTGGGGAAAAACTGTTTTTT. Amino acid sequence: CASRDSGEKLFF.

This chain connects TRBV2 to TRBJ1-6, with D tentatively TRBD1 (6 bases). Germline-derived CDR1 and CDR2 are SNHLY and FYNNEI. The V end lost 4 bases, the J end lost 7 bases, and 11 bases lay between the germline ends. The length of the CDR3 is 14 residues. The CDR3 region has the DNA TGTGCCAGCAGTGCGCAGGGGAGGAATTCACCCCTCCACTTT. Translation: CASSAQGRNSPLHF.

This chain connects TRBV28 to TRBJ1-2; no firm D call. Germline V gives CDR1 MDHEN, CDR2 SYDVKM. The CDR3 totals 13 residues. Deletions cut 4 bases from V and 4 bases from J, with 10 bases between. DNA for the CDR3: TGTGCCAGCAGTTCCCCCACTATCTATGGCTACACCTTC. Translation gives CASSSPTIYGYTF.

The CDR3 is CAASSYNEQFF. CDR3 nucleotides: TGTGCCGCAAGCTCCTACAATGAGCAGTTCTTC. The chain uses TRBV30 and TRBJ2-1, with D unresolved. The ends were cut back, 8 bases at V and 0 bases at J, with 5 bases in the middle. This CDR3 has 11 residues. The V gene's germline CDR1 is GTSNPN and CDR2 SVGIG (reference sequence). The full variable domain, in which reference TRBV30 and TRBJ2-1 provide the parts outside the CDR3, is SQTIHQWPATLVQPVGSPLSLECTVEGTSNPNLYWYRQAAGRGLQLLFYSVGIGQISSEVPQNLSASRPQDRQFILSSKKLLLSDSGFYLCAASSYNEQFFGPGTRLTVL.

V is TRBV19 and J is TRBJ2-7, with 7 bases matching TRBD2. Trimming cost V 10 bases and J 3 bases; bases outside gene matches: 9. CDR3 length: 13 amino acids. CDR1 is LNHDA, CDR2 SQIVND, per germline (reference sequence). This CDR3 reads CATSRGVYYEQYF. The CDR3 DNA reads TGTGCCACCTCCCGGGGGGTGTACTACGAGCAGTACTTC.

J is TRBJ2-3 and V is TRBV7-9, with 10 bases lining up with TRBD1. The germline CDR1 and CDR2 sequences are SEHNR and FQNEAQ (reference sequence). The J segment lost 6 bases and the V segment lost 7 bases, leaving 10 bases of the junction unmatched. This CDR3 is built from 15 residues. CDR3 sequence (DNA): TGTGCCAGCATCCTCGGACAGGGGGTAGCGGATACGCAGTATTTT. It specifies CASILGQGVADTQYF.

The chain uses TRBV28 and TRBJ1-1; possible D gene TRBD1, 5 bases. Per germline, CDR1 MDHEN and CDR2 SYDVKM. Trimming cost V 6 bases and J 4 bases, with 12 bases left between them. CDR3 length: 13 amino acids. CDR3 sequence reads: CASSPDILTEAFF. CDR3 DNA: TGTGCCAGCAGCCCGGACATCCTCACTGAAGCTTTCTTT.